These 8 T cell receptor beta chains were sequenced from one sample in a study of CD8 T cell repertoires and HIV-1 epitope variants. Method: immunoSEQ multiplex PCR; TCRdb's copy keeps in-frame clones and lacks some. The sample contains 4,000 to 6,500 clones, around 68% of which appear only once. Antigens for these TCRs are unknown. Material: cultured CD8+ T cells derived from PBMCs. The receptors stem from a male donor with HIV.

This chain links TRBV5-4 with TRBJ2-7; D not certain. CDR3 length: 14 amino acids. Germline V gene lookup returns CDR1 SGHNT and CDR2 YYREEE (reference sequence). V was pared by 0 bases and J by 1 base, with 8 bases between. The CDR3 DNA is TGTGCCAGCAGCTTGGCCGGAGATTCCTACGAGCAGTACTTC. Translation: CASSLAGDSYEQYF. Supplemented by reference TRBV5-4 and TRBJ2-7, the full variable domain reads ETGVTQSPTHLIKTRGQQVTLRCSSQSGHNTVSWYQQALGQGPQFIFQYYREEENGRGNFPPRFSGLQFPNYSSELNVNALELDDSALYLCASSLAGDSYEQYFGPGTRLTVT.

This clone was counted between two and nine times. The chain's CDR3 is CASSLTSSFPNEQFF. The CDR3 nucleotides are TGCGCCAGCAGCTTAACTAGCTCCTTCCCCAATGAGCAGTTCTTC. The chain links TRBV5-1 to TRBJ2-1; D possibly corresponds to TRBD2 (6 bases). V dropped 2 bases and J dropped 6 bases, with 15 bases sitting between them. The CDR3 length is 15 residues. From germline, CDR1 is SGHRS and CDR2 YFSETQ.

The rearrangement joins TRBV9 to TRBJ2-7; 8 positions match TRBD2. This CDR3 comprises 13 residues. After removal of 7 bases from V and 6 bases from J, the junction contained 9 bases not matched to a gene. Per germline, CDR1 SGDLS and CDR2 YYNGEE. The CDR3 DNA is TGTGCCAGCGGTGACGGGGGGGCAGGCGAGCAGTACTTC. It specifies CASGDGGAGEQYF.

V and J are TRBV28 and TRBJ1-5, with D unresolved. The CDR3 has 13 amino acids. Trimming took 5 bases from V and 4 from J, leaving 9 bases between them. Germline V lookup: CDR1 MDHEN, CDR2 SYDVKM. The CDR3 DNA follows: TGTGCCAGCAGTACTGATGGTAATCAGCCCCAGCATTTT. It yields the protein CASSTDGNQPQHF.

The chain joins TRBV9 to TRBJ1-5; possible D gene TRBD1, 5 bases. The length of the CDR3 is 14 residues. Germline values: CDR1 SGDLS, CDR2 YYNGEE. V lost 0 bases and J 5 bases, leaving 9 bases between the germline ends. CDR3 amino acids: CASSVEGEHQPQHF. CDR3 DNA: TGTGCCAGCAGCGTAGAAGGGGAGCATCAGCCCCAGCATTTT.

This clone was observed a handful of times. The J gene is TRBJ2-3, the V gene TRBV11-1, with a weak D call TRBD2 (5 bases). CDR1 and CDR2 (germline): SGHAT, FQDESV (reference sequence). The V end was cut by 1 base, the J end by 6 bases, with 17 bases between. CDR3 length equals 16 residues. The CDR3 sequence: CASSLVPSLTGDTQYF. CDR3 DNA sequence: TGTGCCAGCAGCTTAGTCCCTAGCCTAACTGGGGATACGCAGTATTTT.

This clone was observed a handful of times. The V gene is TRBV25-1, the J gene TRBJ1-1; D gene ambiguous. The CDR3 has 16 residues. V lost 0 bases and J lost 0, with 11 bases in between. Germline CDR1 is MGHDK and CDR2 is SYGVNS. In DNA, the CDR3 is TGTGCCAGCAGTGAATACGGTGCCCCCATGAACACTGAAGCTTTCTTT. Amino acid sequence: CASSEYGAPMNTEAFF.

The chain combines TRBV5-4 with TRBJ2-3; 7 nucleotides line up with TRBD2. The trim removed 4 bases at V and 1 base at J, leaving 9 bases unmatched. Germline values: CDR1 SGHNT, CDR2 YYREEE (reference sequence). The CDR3 has 16 amino acids. This CDR3 is CASSGGGTRGTDTQYF. CDR3 in DNA: TGTGCCAGCAGCGGGGGAGGGACGAGGGGCACAGATACGCAGTATTTT.